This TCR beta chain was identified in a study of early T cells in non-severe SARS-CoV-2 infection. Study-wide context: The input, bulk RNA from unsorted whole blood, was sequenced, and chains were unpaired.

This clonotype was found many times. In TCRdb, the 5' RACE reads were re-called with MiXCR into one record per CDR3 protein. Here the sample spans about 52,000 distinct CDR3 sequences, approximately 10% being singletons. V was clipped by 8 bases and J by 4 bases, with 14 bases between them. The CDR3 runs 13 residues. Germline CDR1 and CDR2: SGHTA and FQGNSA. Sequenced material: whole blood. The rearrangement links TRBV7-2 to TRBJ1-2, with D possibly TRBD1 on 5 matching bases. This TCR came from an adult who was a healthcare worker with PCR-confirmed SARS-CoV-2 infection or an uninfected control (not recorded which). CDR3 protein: CASVQAPLYGYTF. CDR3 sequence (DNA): TGTGCCAGCGTACAGGCCCCCCTCTATGGCTACACCTTC.